The T cell receptor beta chain described here comes from a study of T and B cells in COVID-19 patients (dated by TCRdb to 2020 to 2021). With regard to the full study: Using TRB and IGH repertoire sequencing of peripheral blood, the study characterized adaptive immunity in COVID-19 patients who had active infection or had recovered. Two patients were included in both the recovered and active cohorts because samples were available from active disease and after recovery. Over 7.5 million TCR sequences were analysed from a TCR and BCR sequence repository that comprised a few dozen patients and roughly 73 time points. An age-matched reference group of 30 to 40 healthy donors negative for COVID-19 antibodies served as the comparison for repertoire analyses. A recovered cohort comprised about 19 patients contributing roughly 20 samples, mostly after mild to moderate COVID-19 managed as outpatients. Critical illness requiring mechanical ventilation or ECMO was present in about 60% of the 20 patients in the active-infection cohort. Up to roughly 10 follow-up blood samples were collected per patient, with some samples spanning different disease stages in the same individual. A median age of roughly 35 years was recorded in the recovered cohort versus 65 to 80 years in the active-infection cohort. Comorbidities linked to unfavorable COVID-19 outcome were present in about 90% of the roughly 20 patients in the active-infection cohort. Points the paper makes about the study in general: The cohort was judged too small for assessing how HLA contributes to COVID-19 susceptibility or severity. Specific T cell subsets (CD4+/Treg/CD8+) and sorted SARS-CoV-2-responsive or tetramer+ T cells had not yet been sequenced, and these experiments were ongoing. TRB repertoires were found to be highly clonal in active COVID-19, whereas diversity and richness at recovery were found to rise above healthy donor levels. A total of roughly 2,500 exclusive TCR clusters, including some 31 low-pGen clusters, were found in the recovered cohort. Patients with COVID-19 were reported to show strongly skewed TRBV/TRBJ gene usage. It was stated that prospective validation of the reported TCR clusters was required before the clusters could be put to clinical use. Few blood samples were available from mildly ill patients while symptoms were present or from severe cases at early time points.

Turning to this clonotype: Which antigen it targets is not known. There are no base qualities to consult, and no much larger clone falls within one base.

The junction shows trimming of 3 bases on V and 1 base on J, plus 11 bases between the germline ends. As encoded in the germline V gene (reference sequence), CDR1 is SEHNR while CDR2 is FQNEAQ. The CDR3 runs 15 amino acids, cysteine and phenylalanine included. Only CDR3 DNA remains: 45 bases, in frame from the first base. Sequencing instrument: Illumina MiSeq. TRB rearrangements were amplified by multiplex PCR with BIOMED2 TRB-A/B primer pools. Illumina-compatible adapters and 7-nucleotide sample barcodes were added to the amplicons in two consecutive PCRs. All library PCRs used Phusion HS II polymerase. The amplicons were purified from gel with the NucleoSpin Gel and PCR Clean-up kit, measured on Qubit, and combined at around 4.2 nM. The quality of the amplicon pool was checked on an Agilent 2100 Bioanalyzer prior to Illumina next-generation sequencing. Per the authors' processing: Annotation of TRB rearrangements was performed with MiXCR 3.0.8 using the default MiXCR reference library. Sequences with fewer than 2 reads and non-productive reads were filtered out, and every unique CDR3 nucleotide sequence was treated as a single clone. R 3.5.1 was used to calculate clonality, diversity, richness and V-J gene usage. GLIPH2 was used to cluster TCRs by CDR3 similarity, and OLGA was used to calculate generation probabilities. GLIPH2 clusters were kept only when the clusters contained at least four unique TCR clonotypes present in at least three individuals. TCRdb trimmed the raw reads at Q25, called clones with MiXCR and kept productive beta chains. Rows with one shared CDR3 protein collapse into an entry with the most common genes and DNA. The V and J calls and clone size are TCRdb's, not the authors'. The sample data list more than 15,000 distinct CDR3 sequences, and 35% to 45% of these were observed just once. About 15% of the sample goes to the ten largest clones.

Genomic DNA extracted from blood, in amounts of about 240-550 ng, served as the starting material for amplifying TRB repertoires. The specimen was blood. Here the chain combines TRBV7-9 and TRBJ2-3; the D gene assignment is perhaps TRBD1 or TRBD2, with each matching 5 bases. The receptor's source is a human donor with active COVID-19. The sequenced DNA is TGTGCCAGCAGCTTCGAGATGGGGGGCACAGATACGCAGTATTTT. It translates as CASSFEMGGTDTQYF.